In its sample, the clone carrying this TCR beta chain was seen a few times. Antigen specificity is unknown. Making TCR cDNA involved 5'RACE template switching, which added UMIs and a universal primer site. TCRdb recomputed calls from the 5' RACE reads with MiXCR, one row per CDR3 protein. The table has around 320,000 distinct CDR3 sequences, around 9.3% seen once. This sample was included in a study of T cells after yellow fever vaccination. On the study more broadly: Low-cell-number fractions were prepared with SMART-Seq v4 Ultra Low Input. Notes on the study in general: A secondary response was less intense yet reached its peak sooner, at day 5 versus 15. After the booster, over 95% of CD4 and approximately 90% of CD8 primary-response clones were re-detected.

Trimming shortened V by 3 bases and J by 7 bases, and 9 bases separated the two germline ends. The CDR3 extends over 13 amino acids. This material consisted of CD4+ T cells sorted from PBMCs, taken 5 days after the yellow fever booster vaccination. V gene TRBV12-3 or TRBV12-4 combines with J gene TRBJ1-4; D not resolved. The clonotype originates from a man aged 18 to 30 who received the YFV17D yellow fever vaccine. CDR3 sequence reads: CASSLRGSEKLFF. The DNA of the CDR3 is TGTGCCAGCAGTTTGAGAGGGTCTGAAAAACTGTTTTTT.